This T cell receptor beta chain was observed in a study of T cell changes during pregnancy in multiple sclerosis. Germline CDR1 reads MGHRA; CDR2 reads YSYEKL. V shed 4 bases, J shed 5 bases, and the junction held 11 bases outside the gene matches. The CDR3 extends over 16 amino acids. TCRdb's copy holds only in-frame clones and misses some; the assay was immunoSEQ multiplex PCR. Of around 40,000 clones listed, approximately 89% were seen once; the top ten hold roughly 1.2%. The sequencing used CD4+ T cells from peripheral blood mononuclear cells, collected in the first trimester of pregnancy. The chain has TRBV4-1 and TRBJ2-3; 8 bases align to TRBD2. This TCR was recovered from a female donor with multiple sclerosis, enrolled in a pregnancy study. The CDR3 reads CASSPHREGLGDTQYF. CDR3 in DNA: TGCGCCAGCAGCCCGCACCGGGAGGGCCTTGGAGATACGCAGTATTTT.